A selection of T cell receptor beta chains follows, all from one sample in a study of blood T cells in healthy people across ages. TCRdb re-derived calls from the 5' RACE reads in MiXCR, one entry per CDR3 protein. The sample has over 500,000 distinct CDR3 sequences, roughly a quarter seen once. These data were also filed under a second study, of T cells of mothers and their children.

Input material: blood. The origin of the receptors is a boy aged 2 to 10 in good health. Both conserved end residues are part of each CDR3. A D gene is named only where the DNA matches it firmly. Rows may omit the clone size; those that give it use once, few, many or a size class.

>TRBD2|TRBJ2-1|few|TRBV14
TGTGCCAGCAGCCAACCGCTAGCGGATGCCAATGAGCAGTTCTTC
CASSQPLADANEQFF
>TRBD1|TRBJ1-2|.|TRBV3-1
TGTGCCAGCAGCCAGCTCACGACAGGGGACTATGGCTACACCTTC
CASSQLTTGDYGYTF
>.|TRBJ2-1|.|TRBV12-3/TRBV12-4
TGTGCCAGCAGTTTACCCTCCGGGGCAAACAATGAGCAGTTCTTC
CASSLPSGANNEQFF
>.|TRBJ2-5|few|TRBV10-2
TGCGCCAGCAGTGAGGGTGGGGGGGCAGCCTACCAAGAGACCCAGTACTTC
CASSEGGGAAYQETQYF
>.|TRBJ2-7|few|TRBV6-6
TGTGCCAGCAGGGGGCCAGGCCTCGAGCAGTACTTC
CASRGPGLEQYF
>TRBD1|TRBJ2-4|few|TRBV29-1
TGCAGCGTTTTACAGGGGGCAGGCAAAAACATTCAGTACTTC
CSVLQGAGKNIQYF
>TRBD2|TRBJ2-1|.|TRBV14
TGTGCCAGCAGCCAAGCTCTAAGACTAGCGGGATGGAATGAGCAGTTCTTC
CASSQALRLAGWNEQFF
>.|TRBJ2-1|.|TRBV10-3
TGTGCCATCGGGACGAACTACAATGAGCAGTTCTTC
CAIGTNYNEQFF
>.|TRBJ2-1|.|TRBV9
TGTGCCAGCAGCGTGAGGGGACACCTACTGGATGAGCAGTTCTTC
CASSVRGHLLDEQFF
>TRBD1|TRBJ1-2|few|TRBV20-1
TGCAGTGCTCCGGACAGGGGTACCTATGGCTACACCTTC
CSAPDRGTYGYTF
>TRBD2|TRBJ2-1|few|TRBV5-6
TGTGCCAGCAGCGGCGCTAGCGGCTTCTCCTACAATGAGCAGTTCTTC
CASSGASGFSYNEQFF
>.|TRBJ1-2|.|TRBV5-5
TGTGCCAGCAGCTTGTTTTCTAGCGTCAACTATGGCTACACCTTC
CASSLFSSVNYGYTF
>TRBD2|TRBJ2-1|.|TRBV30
TGTGCCTGGAGTGTAGGCCTAGCGGGCCAAAATGAGCAGTTCTTC
CAWSVGLAGQNEQFF
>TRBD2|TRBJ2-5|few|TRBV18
TGTGCCAGCTCACCCTGGACTAGCGGGGGGCACGAGACCCAGTACTTC
CASSPWTSGGHETQYF
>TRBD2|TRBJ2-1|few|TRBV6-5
TGTGCCAGCAGTTACTTTGGAGGGAGGGCCAGGGTATACAATGAGCAGTTCTTC
CASSYFGGRARVYNEQFF
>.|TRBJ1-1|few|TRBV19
TGTGCCAGCGCCCGGGAGGGTAGCACTGAAGCTTTCTTT
CASAREGSTEAFF
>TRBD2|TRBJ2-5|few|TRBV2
TGTGCCAGCAGTGAACTTGGGACTAGCGAAGAGACCCAGTACTTC
CASSELGTSEETQYF
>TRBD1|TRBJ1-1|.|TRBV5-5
TGTGCCAGCAGCTTGCTCGTTGGACAGGCTCACACTGAAGCTTTCTTT
CASSLLVGQAHTEAFF
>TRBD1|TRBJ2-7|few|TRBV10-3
TGTGCCATCAGAGACCGGGACAGGGCCGACGAGCAGTACTTC
CAIRDRDRADEQYF
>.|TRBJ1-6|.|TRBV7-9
TGTGCCAGCGTCTTGCGTTCACCCCTCCACTTT
CASVLRSPLHF
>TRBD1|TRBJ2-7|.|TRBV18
TGTGCCAGCTCACCGAGCGACAGGGGGCGGGAGCAGTACTTC
CASSPSDRGREQYF
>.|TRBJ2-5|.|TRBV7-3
TGTGCCAGCAGCCGTGTTCGGGGAGAGACCCAGTACTTC
CASSRVRGETQYF
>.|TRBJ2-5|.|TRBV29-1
TGCAGCGTTGAACAGGGGACCCAAGAGACCCAGTACTTC
CSVEQGTQETQYF
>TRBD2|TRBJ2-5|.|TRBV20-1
TGCAGTGCTAGCATGGCGGGGGGGCCAGAGACCCAGTACTTC
CSASMAGGPETQYF
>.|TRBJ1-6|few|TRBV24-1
TGTGCCACCAGTGCCCAGGACAGATCAAATTCACCCCTCCACTTT
CATSAQDRSNSPLHF
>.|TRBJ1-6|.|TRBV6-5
TGTGCCAGCAATTCGGGGGCAAACTATGTCTCCTATAATTCACCCCTCCACTTT
CASNSGANYVSYNSPLHF
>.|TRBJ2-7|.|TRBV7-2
TGTGCCAGCAGCTTCCACTCCTACGAGCAGTACTTC
CASSFHSYEQYF
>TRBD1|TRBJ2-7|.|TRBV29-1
TGCAGCGTTGCGGGTGGGGGCAGGGGGATCGAGCAGTACTTC
CSVAGGGRGIEQYF
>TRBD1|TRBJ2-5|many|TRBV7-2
TGTGCCAGCAGCGCACAGGGGGAGACCCAGTACTTC
CASSAQGETQYF
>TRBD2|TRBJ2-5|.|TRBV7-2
TGTGCCAGCAGCCCTCAGGGACTAGCGGGAGAGACCCAGTACTTC
CASSPQGLAGETQYF
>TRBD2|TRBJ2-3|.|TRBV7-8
TGTGCCAGCAGCCCCTCGGGGGGGCCCTACACAGATACGCAGTATTTT
CASSPSGGPYTDTQYF
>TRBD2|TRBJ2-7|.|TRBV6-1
TGTGCCAGCAGTGGCTCAGGGCGGGAGACCTACGAGCAGTACTTC
CASSGSGRETYEQYF
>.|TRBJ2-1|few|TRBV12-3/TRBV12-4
TGTGCCAGCAGCCCCTACTCTGGGGACGATGAGCAGTTCTTC
CASSPYSGDDEQFF
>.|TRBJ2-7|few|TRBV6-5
TGTGCCAGCAGTTACTCGAATGGGAGAGCCTACGAGCAGTACTTC
CASSYSNGRAYEQYF
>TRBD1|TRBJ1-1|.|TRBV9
TGTGCCAGCAGCGCGACGGGACAGACGAACACTGAAGCTTTCTTT
CASSATGQTNTEAFF
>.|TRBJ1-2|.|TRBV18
TGTGCCAGCTCACCAGAGAGGACCTATGGCTACACCTTC
CASSPERTYGYTF
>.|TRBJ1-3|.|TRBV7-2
TGTGCCAGCAGATCATCGTATGGAAACACCATATATTTT
CASRSSYGNTIYF
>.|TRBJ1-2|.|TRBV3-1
TGTGCCAGCAGCCCCCTCGTGGGGGCGGGCTATGGCTACACCTTC
CASSPLVGAGYGYTF
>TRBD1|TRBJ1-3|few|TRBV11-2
TGTGCCAGCAGCCGACAACAGGGGAGCAGCACCATATATTTT
CASSRQQGSSTIYF
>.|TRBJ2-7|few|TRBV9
TGTGCCAGCAGCGTAGGAAGTGACTTAGCGTTCTACAAGCAGTACTTC
CASSVGSDLAFYKQYF
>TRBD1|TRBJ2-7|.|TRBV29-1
TGCAGCGTTGCCCCGGGACAGGGGGTTGGCGAGCAGTACTTC
CSVAPGQGVGEQYF
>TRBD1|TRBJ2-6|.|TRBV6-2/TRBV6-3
TGTGCCAGCAGTTACGGGACAGGGACTGGGGCCAACGTCCTGACTTTC
CASSYGTGTGANVLTF
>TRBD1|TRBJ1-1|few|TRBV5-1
TGCGCCAGCAGCTGGGGTAACAGGGGGCAGGGCACTGAAGCTTTCTTT
CASSWGNRGQGTEAFF
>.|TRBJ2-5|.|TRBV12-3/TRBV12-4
TGTGCCAGCAGTTTTAGTTCAGGGCAAGAGACCCAGTACTTC
CASSFSSGQETQYF
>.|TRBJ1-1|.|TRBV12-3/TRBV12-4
TGTGCCAGCAGCCTCGGGGGTTCCATGAACACTGAAGCTTTCTTT
CASSLGGSMNTEAFF
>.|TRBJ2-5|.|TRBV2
TGTGCCAGCAGTCGACTCCTGGGGGAGACCCAGTACTTC
CASSRLLGETQYF
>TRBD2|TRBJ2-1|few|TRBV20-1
TGCAGTGCTGTAACTAGCGGTACCTACAATGAGCAGTTCTTC
CSAVTSGTYNEQFF
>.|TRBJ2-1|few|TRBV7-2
TGTGCCAGCAGCTTAGGATTAGAGTACAATGAGCAGTTCTTC
CASSLGLEYNEQFF
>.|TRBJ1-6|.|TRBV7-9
TGTGCCAGCAAGGAAGGGAATTCACCCCTCCACTTT
CASKEGNSPLHF
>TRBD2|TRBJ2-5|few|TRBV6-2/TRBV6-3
TGTGCCAGCAGTTATCCGACTAGCGGGAGAGAGACCCAGTACTTC
CASSYPTSGRETQYF
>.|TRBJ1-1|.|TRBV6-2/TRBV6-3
TGTGCCAGCAGTTTACCGGGGGCGCCGGGCACTGAAGCTTTCTTT
CASSLPGAPGTEAFF
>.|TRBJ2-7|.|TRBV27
TGTGCCAGCAGTTTAGGACATGGCTACGAGCAGTACTTC
CASSLGHGYEQYF
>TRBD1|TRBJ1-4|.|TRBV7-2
TGTGCCAGCAGCTTAAAGGGGGCAGGGGTAAAACTGTTTTTT
CASSLKGAGVKLFF
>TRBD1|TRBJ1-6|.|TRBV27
TGTGCCAGCAACCGGGACAGGGGAGATTCACCCCTCCACTTT
CASNRDRGDSPLHF
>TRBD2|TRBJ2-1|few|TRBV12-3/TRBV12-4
TGTGCCAGCAGTGGGGGACTAGCGGCCTACAATGAGCAGTTCTTC
CASSGGLAAYNEQFF
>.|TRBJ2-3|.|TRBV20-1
TGCAGTGTAGGAGAGCGGCGCCCTAGCACAGATACGCAGTATTTT
CSVGERRPSTDTQYF
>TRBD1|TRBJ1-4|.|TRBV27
TGTGCCAGCAGTCCCCCCGGGACCATACAGGGGGTAAGGGAAAAACTGTTTTTT
CASSPPGTIQGVREKLFF
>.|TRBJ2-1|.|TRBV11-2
TGTGCCAGCAGCTTAGGCCCCTCGGGGCAGTTCTTC
CASSLGPSGQFF
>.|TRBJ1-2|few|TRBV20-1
TGCAGTGCTAGACCCGTCGGCACCTATGGCTACACCTTC
CSARPVGTYGYTF
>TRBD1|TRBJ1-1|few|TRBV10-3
TGTGCCATCAGTGAGAGGGGGCAGGGGCGGACTGAAGCTTTCTTT
CAISERGQGRTEAFF